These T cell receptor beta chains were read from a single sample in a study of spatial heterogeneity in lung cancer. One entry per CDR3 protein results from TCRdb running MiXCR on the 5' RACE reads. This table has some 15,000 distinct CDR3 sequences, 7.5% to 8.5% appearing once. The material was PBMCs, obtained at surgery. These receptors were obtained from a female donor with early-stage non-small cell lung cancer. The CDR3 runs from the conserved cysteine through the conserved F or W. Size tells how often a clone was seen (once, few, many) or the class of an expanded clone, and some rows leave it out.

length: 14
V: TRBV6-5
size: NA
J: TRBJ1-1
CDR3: CASSYRTGGTEAFF

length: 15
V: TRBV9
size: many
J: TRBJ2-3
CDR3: CASSPRKGITDTQYF

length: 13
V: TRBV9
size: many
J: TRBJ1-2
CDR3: CASSRTGGYGYTF

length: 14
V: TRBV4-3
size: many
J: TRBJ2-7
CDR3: CASSQDLGSWEQYF

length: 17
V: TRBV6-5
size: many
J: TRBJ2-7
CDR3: CTSSYSTPRAGSYEQYF

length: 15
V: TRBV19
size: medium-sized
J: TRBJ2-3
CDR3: CASSSTGWQGDTQYF

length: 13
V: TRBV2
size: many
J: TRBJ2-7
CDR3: CASRDGPNYEQYF

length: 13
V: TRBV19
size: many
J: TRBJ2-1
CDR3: CASSIDLVYEQFF

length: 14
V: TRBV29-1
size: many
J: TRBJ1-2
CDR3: CSVAIRDRGHGYTF

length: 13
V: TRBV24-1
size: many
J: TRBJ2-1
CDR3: CATSDYWTNEQFF

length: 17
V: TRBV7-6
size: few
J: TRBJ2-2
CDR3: CASSFLAGDEGTGELFF

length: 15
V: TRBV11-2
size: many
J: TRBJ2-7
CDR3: CASSLAGGPSYEQYF

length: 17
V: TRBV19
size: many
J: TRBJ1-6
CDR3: CASSIAPRGQGNSPLHF

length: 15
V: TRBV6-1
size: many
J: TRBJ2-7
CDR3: CASSERGQVGYEQYF

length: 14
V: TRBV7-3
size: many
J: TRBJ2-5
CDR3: CASSTTGTSETQYF

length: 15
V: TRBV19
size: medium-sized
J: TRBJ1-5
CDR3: CASSIERHSNQPQHF

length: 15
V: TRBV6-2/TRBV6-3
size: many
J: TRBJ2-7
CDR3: CASSAMGNGVGEQYF

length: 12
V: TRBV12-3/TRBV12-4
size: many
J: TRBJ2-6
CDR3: CASNSGANVLTF

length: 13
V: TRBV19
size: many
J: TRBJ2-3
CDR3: CASSPGGTDTQYF

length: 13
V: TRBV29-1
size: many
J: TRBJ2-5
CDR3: CAHGRDSQETQYF

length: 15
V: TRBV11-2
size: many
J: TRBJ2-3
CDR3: CASSFVDSGTDTQYF

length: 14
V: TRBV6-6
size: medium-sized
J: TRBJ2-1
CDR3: CASSSAPDRDKQFF